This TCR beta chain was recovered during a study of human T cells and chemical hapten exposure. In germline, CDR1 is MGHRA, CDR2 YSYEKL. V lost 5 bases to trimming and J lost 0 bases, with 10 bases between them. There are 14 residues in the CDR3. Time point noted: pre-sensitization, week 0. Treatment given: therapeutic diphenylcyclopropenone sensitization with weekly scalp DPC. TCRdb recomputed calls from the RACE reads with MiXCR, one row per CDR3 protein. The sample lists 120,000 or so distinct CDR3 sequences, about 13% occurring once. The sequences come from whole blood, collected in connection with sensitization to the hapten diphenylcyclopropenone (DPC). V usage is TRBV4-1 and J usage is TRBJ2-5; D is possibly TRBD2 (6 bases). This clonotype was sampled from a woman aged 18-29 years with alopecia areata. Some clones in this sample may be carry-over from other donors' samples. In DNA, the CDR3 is TGCGCCAGCAGCTCCGGAGGGTACCAAGAGACCCAGTACTTC. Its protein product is CASSSGGYQETQYF.